This T cell receptor (beta chain) was captured in a study of CD8 T cells in ankylosing spondylitis. Study conclusions and caveats: Researchers report that disease-linked clones proved CD8+ and relatively rare in peripheral blood. Some of the motif variants had earlier been found in reactive arthritis patients' fluid and blood. Ankylosing spondylitis blood seemed to carry a telltale TCR beta motif made of roughly 8 highly homologous variants.

As for this clonotype: Its cognate antigen is unknown.

A quantitative 5'-RACE method, one with molecular barcodes, was used to make TCR beta libraries. MiXCR, applied by TCRdb to the 5' RACE reads, yields one record per CDR3 protein. The sample gives some 26,000 distinct CDR3 sequences, around 16% of which show up once; around 28% is in the top ten. The receptor's source is a male donor with ankylosing spondylitis or in good health (not recorded which). Sequencing was performed on blood.

The CDR3 here is CASSTQWGRGTEAFF. CDR3 DNA sequence: TGTGCCAGCAGTACCCAGTGGGGGAGAGGCACTGAAGCTTTCTTT. V gene TRBV28 combines with J gene TRBJ1-1; maybe TRBD1 (5 bases). The V and J ends lost 5 bases and 4 bases respectively, with 17 bases between them. CDR1 and CDR2 (germline): MDHEN, SYDVKM. There are 15 residues in the CDR3. Full variable domain (missing parts from reference TRBV28 and TRBJ1-1): DVKVTQSSRYLVKRTGEKVFLECVQDMDHENMFWYRQDPGLGLRLIYFSYDVKMKEKGDIPEGYSVSREKKERFSLILESASTNQTSMYLCASSTQWGRGTEAFFGQGTRLTVV.